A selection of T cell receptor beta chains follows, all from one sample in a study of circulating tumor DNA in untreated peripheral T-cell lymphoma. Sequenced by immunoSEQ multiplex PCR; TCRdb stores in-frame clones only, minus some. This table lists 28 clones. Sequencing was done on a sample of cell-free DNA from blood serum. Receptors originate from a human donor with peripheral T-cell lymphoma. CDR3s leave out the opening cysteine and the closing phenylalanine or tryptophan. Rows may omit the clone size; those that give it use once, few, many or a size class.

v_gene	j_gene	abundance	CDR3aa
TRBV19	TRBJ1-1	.	ASSYQAMNTEAF
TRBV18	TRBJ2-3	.	ASSPSSGASDTQY
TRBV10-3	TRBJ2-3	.	AISESGDTQY
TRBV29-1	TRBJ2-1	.	SGRDWAGNEQF
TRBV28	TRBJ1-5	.	ARTGGASLFQPQH
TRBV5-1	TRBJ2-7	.	ASSSGQNYEQY
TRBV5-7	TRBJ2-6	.	ASTVGVQSRANVLT
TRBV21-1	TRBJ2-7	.	ASSQIGSGLSYEQY
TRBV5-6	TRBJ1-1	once	ASSGDGGGEISEAF
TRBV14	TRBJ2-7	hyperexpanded	ASSQIGSGLSYEQY
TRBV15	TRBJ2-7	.	ATSAGISYEQY
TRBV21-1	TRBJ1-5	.	ASRPSLHWHHQPQH
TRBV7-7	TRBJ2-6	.	ASSEYMPQSRANVLT
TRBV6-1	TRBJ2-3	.	ALGEFADTQY